A selection of T cell receptor beta chains follows, all from one sample in a study of neurological immune-mediated disorders. TCRdb passed the 5' RACE reads through MiXCR, listing each CDR3 protein once. The repertoire holds more than 35,000 distinct CDR3 sequences, with more than 5% as singletons. Sequencing was done on a sample of CD4+ T cells from blood. The receptors originated from a middle-aged woman in good health. The CDR3 runs from the conserved cysteine through the conserved F or W. Fields, in order: clone size, D gene, J gene, V gene, CDR3 protein, CDR3 DNA. D genes are given only for firm matches. A row's size may be missing; if present it is once, few, many or a size class.

clone size: many
D gene: -
J gene: TRBJ1-5
V gene: TRBV9
CDR3 protein: CASSVDGGNQPQHF
CDR3 DNA: TGTGCCAGCAGCGTAGATGGGGGCAATCAGCCCCAGCATTTT

clone size: many
D gene: TRBD2
J gene: TRBJ2-5
V gene: TRBV7-3
CDR3 protein: CASSRSGRYQETQYF
CDR3 DNA: TGTGCCAGCAGCCGTTCCGGGAGGTACCAAGAGACCCAGTACTTC

clone size: many
D gene: -
J gene: TRBJ2-7
V gene: TRBV5-1
CDR3 protein: CASSLESTAAQYF
CDR3 DNA: TGCGCCAGCAGCTTGGAGTCGACAGCGGCACAGTACTTC

clone size: many
D gene: -
J gene: TRBJ2-5
V gene: TRBV29-1
CDR3 protein: CSVERGWQETQYF
CDR3 DNA: TGCAGCGTTGAACGCGGATGGCAAGAGACCCAGTACTTC

clone size: -
D gene: -
J gene: TRBJ1-6
V gene: TRBV28
CDR3 protein: CASTRYNSPLHF
CDR3 DNA: TGTGCCAGCACCCGGTATAATTCACCCCTCCACTTT

clone size: many
D gene: TRBD1
J gene: TRBJ1-2
V gene: TRBV4-3
CDR3 protein: CASSPRLGTGQDYGYTF
CDR3 DNA: TGCGCCAGCAGCCCTCGACTTGGGACAGGGCAGGACTATGGCTACACCTTC

clone size: many
D gene: -
J gene: TRBJ1-5
V gene: TRBV5-1
CDR3 protein: CASSTGQNNQPQHF
CDR3 DNA: TGCGCCAGCAGCACCGGACAGAACAATCAGCCCCAGCATTTT

clone size: many
D gene: -
J gene: TRBJ1-2
V gene: TRBV11-2
CDR3 protein: CASGQTVSYGYTF
CDR3 DNA: TGTGCCAGCGGCCAGACAGTCTCCTATGGCTACACCTTC

clone size: many
D gene: TRBD2
J gene: TRBJ2-1
V gene: TRBV7-3
CDR3 protein: CASSLISGLAGVSEQFF
CDR3 DNA: TGTGCCAGCAGCTTAATTTCGGGACTAGCGGGAGTCTCGGAGCAGTTCTTC

clone size: many
D gene: TRBD1
J gene: TRBJ2-7
V gene: TRBV7-8
CDR3 protein: CASSLPAGGSGQYF
CDR3 DNA: TGTGCCAGCAGCTTACCGGCAGGGGGCTCCGGGCAGTACTTC

clone size: many
D gene: TRBD2
J gene: TRBJ2-2
V gene: TRBV20-1
CDR3 protein: CSARLAGTGELFF
CDR3 DNA: TGCAGTGCCAGACTAGCGGGGACCGGGGAGCTGTTTTTT

clone size: many
D gene: TRBD2
J gene: TRBJ2-7
V gene: TRBV20-1
CDR3 protein: CSASRPSGDYFYEQYF
CDR3 DNA: TGCAGTGCTAGTCGTCCTAGCGGGGACTATTTCTACGAGCAGTACTTC

clone size: many
D gene: -
J gene: TRBJ2-7
V gene: TRBV20-1
CDR3 protein: CSARWGSGDYEQYF
CDR3 DNA: TGCAGTGCTAGATGGGGTTCGGGGGACTACGAGCAGTACTTC

clone size: many
D gene: -
J gene: TRBJ1-2
V gene: TRBV3-1
CDR3 protein: CASSQVGRMDYGYTF
CDR3 DNA: TGTGCCAGCAGCCAAGTGGGGCGGATGGACTATGGCTACACCTTC

clone size: many
D gene: -
J gene: TRBJ2-2
V gene: TRBV12-3/TRBV12-4
CDR3 protein: CASTLRLGGELFF
CDR3 DNA: TGTGCCAGCACCTTGAGATTGGGGGGGGAGCTGTTTTTT

clone size: many
D gene: TRBD2
J gene: TRBJ2-1
V gene: TRBV12-3/TRBV12-4
CDR3 protein: CASSLGLAGGYEQFF
CDR3 DNA: TGTGCCAGCAGTCTCGGACTAGCGGGAGGGTATGAGCAGTTCTTC

clone size: many
D gene: TRBD1
J gene: TRBJ1-2
V gene: TRBV25-1
CDR3 protein: CASSETGTGGNYGYTF
CDR3 DNA: TGTGCCAGCAGTGAAACCGGGACAGGGGGCAACTATGGCTACACCTTC

clone size: many
D gene: -
J gene: TRBJ2-7
V gene: TRBV4-1
CDR3 protein: CASSPTPGEQYF
CDR3 DNA: TGCGCCAGCAGCCCTACTCCCGGCGAGCAGTACTTC

clone size: many
D gene: -
J gene: TRBJ2-1
V gene: TRBV20-1
CDR3 protein: CSARGGFTWDEQFF
CDR3 DNA: TGCAGTGCCAGGGGGGGCTTTACTTGGGATGAGCAGTTCTTC

clone size: many
D gene: TRBD1
J gene: TRBJ2-7
V gene: TRBV20-1
CDR3 protein: CSASPRDRKSYEQYF
CDR3 DNA: TGCAGTGCTAGTCCCCGGGACAGAAAATCCTACGAGCAGTACTTC

clone size: many
D gene: -
J gene: TRBJ1-2
V gene: TRBV6-5
CDR3 protein: CASSYTRNYGYTF
CDR3 DNA: TGTGCCAGCAGTTACACCAGAAACTATGGCTACACCTTC

clone size: many
D gene: TRBD1
J gene: TRBJ1-2
V gene: TRBV6-5
CDR3 protein: CASSRGQWYGYTF
CDR3 DNA: TGTGCCAGCAGCCGGGGACAGTGGTATGGCTACACCTTC

clone size: many
D gene: -
J gene: TRBJ2-7
V gene: TRBV29-1
CDR3 protein: CSVESSGYEQYF
CDR3 DNA: TGCAGCGTTGAATCATCCGGCTACGAGCAGTACTTC

clone size: many
D gene: -
J gene: TRBJ1-1
V gene: TRBV10-3
CDR3 protein: CAIRPGTNTEAFF
CDR3 DNA: TGTGCCATCAGACCCGGGACGAACACTGAAGCTTTCTTT

clone size: many
D gene: TRBD2
J gene: TRBJ2-3
V gene: TRBV5-1
CDR3 protein: CASSSGLAGWGVDTQYF
CDR3 DNA: TGCGCCAGCAGCTCCGGACTAGCGGGATGGGGGGTAGATACGCAGTATTTT

clone size: many
D gene: TRBD1
J gene: TRBJ2-4
V gene: TRBV9
CDR3 protein: CASSPQTGGIQYF
CDR3 DNA: TGTGCCAGCAGCCCGCAGACAGGGGGCATTCAGTACTTC

clone size: many
D gene: -
J gene: TRBJ2-2
V gene: TRBV20-1
CDR3 protein: CSARSTGTGELFF
CDR3 DNA: TGCAGTGCTAGATCGACGGGGACCGGGGAGCTGTTTTTT

clone size: -
D gene: TRBD1
J gene: TRBJ1-1
V gene: TRBV28
CDR3 protein: CASSLVRAGGPEAFF
CDR3 DNA: TGTGCCAGCAGTTTAGTAAGGGCAGGGGGACCTGAAGCTTTCTTT

clone size: many
D gene: TRBD1
J gene: TRBJ2-6
V gene: TRBV7-8
CDR3 protein: CASTRGQVQIRSGANVLTF
CDR3 DNA: TGTGCCAGCACCAGAGGACAGGTCCAAATCCGCTCTGGGGCCAACGTCCTGACTTTC

clone size: many
D gene: -
J gene: TRBJ2-3
V gene: TRBV7-2
CDR3 protein: CASSLTRGSGYTDTQYF
CDR3 DNA: TGTGCCAGCAGCTTAACCAGAGGAAGCGGGTACACAGATACGCAGTATTTT

clone size: many
D gene: -
J gene: TRBJ2-2
V gene: TRBV5-1
CDR3 protein: CASSFRTANTGELFF
CDR3 DNA: TGCGCCAGCAGTTTTCGGACGGCGAACACCGGGGAGCTGTTTTTT

clone size: many
D gene: TRBD1
J gene: TRBJ2-5
V gene: TRBV5-6
CDR3 protein: CASSLAPGQGGETQYF
CDR3 DNA: TGTGCCAGCAGCTTGGCCCCGGGACAGGGGGGAGAGACCCAGTACTTC

clone size: many
D gene: -
J gene: TRBJ1-1
V gene: TRBV5-1
CDR3 protein: CASSLVGQANTEAFF
CDR3 DNA: TGCGCCAGCAGCTTGGTGGGGCAGGCGAACACTGAAGCTTTCTTT

clone size: many
D gene: TRBD1
J gene: TRBJ1-5
V gene: TRBV5-1
CDR3 protein: CASSRGDSNSNQPQHF
CDR3 DNA: TGCGCCAGCAGCCGTGGGGACAGCAATAGCAATCAGCCCCAGCATTTT

clone size: many
D gene: TRBD1
J gene: TRBJ2-5
V gene: TRBV29-1
CDR3 protein: CSADDRGTETQYF
CDR3 DNA: TGCAGCGCCGACGACAGGGGGACAGAGACCCAGTACTTC

clone size: many
D gene: -
J gene: TRBJ2-3
V gene: TRBV6-1
CDR3 protein: CASRGGSIGDTQYF
CDR3 DNA: TGTGCCAGCCGGGGCGGGTCCATCGGGGATACGCAGTATTTT

clone size: many
D gene: -
J gene: TRBJ2-2
V gene: TRBV7-3
CDR3 protein: CASSLKSSGGAGNTGELFF
CDR3 DNA: TGTGCCAGCAGCTTAAAGTCCTCGGGGGGCGCGGGGAACACCGGGGAGCTGTTTTTT

clone size: many
D gene: TRBD1
J gene: TRBJ2-3
V gene: TRBV5-1
CDR3 protein: CASSFRDRGIQDTQYF
CDR3 DNA: TGCGCCAGCAGCTTCCGGGACAGGGGGATTCAAGATACGCAGTATTTT

clone size: many
D gene: TRBD1
J gene: TRBJ2-3
V gene: TRBV24-1
CDR3 protein: CATSGTGGTDTQYF
CDR3 DNA: TGTGCCACCAGTGGGACAGGGGGCACAGATACGCAGTATTTT

clone size: many
D gene: TRBD2
J gene: TRBJ2-1
V gene: TRBV7-2
CDR3 protein: CASSLVGGRAYNEQFF
CDR3 DNA: TGTGCCAGCAGCTTAGTCGGCGGGAGGGCCTACAATGAGCAGTTCTTC

clone size: many
D gene: -
J gene: TRBJ2-7
V gene: TRBV28
CDR3 protein: CASGRAYEQYF
CDR3 DNA: TGTGCCAGCGGACGGGCCTACGAGCAGTACTTC

clone size: many
D gene: -
J gene: TRBJ2-7
V gene: TRBV29-1
CDR3 protein: CSVTISHEQYF
CDR3 DNA: TGCAGCGTTACTATATCGCACGAGCAGTACTTC

clone size: many
D gene: -
J gene: TRBJ1-5
V gene: TRBV5-1
CDR3 protein: CASSPQVNSNQPQHF
CDR3 DNA: TGCGCCAGCAGCCCGCAGGTGAATAGCAATCAGCCCCAGCATTTT

clone size: many
D gene: -
J gene: TRBJ2-5
V gene: TRBV10-3
CDR3 protein: CATRVGGETQYF
CDR3 DNA: TGTGCCACCCGAGTCGGGGGAGAGACCCAGTACTTC

clone size: many
D gene: -
J gene: TRBJ2-7
V gene: TRBV20-1
CDR3 protein: CSAEDSSVRYEQYF
CDR3 DNA: TGCAGTGCTGAGGACAGCTCGGTTCGGTACGAGCAGTACTTC

clone size: many
D gene: -
J gene: TRBJ1-1
V gene: TRBV6-5
CDR3 protein: CASSYAGANTEAFF
CDR3 DNA: TGTGCCAGCAGTTACGCAGGGGCGAACACTGAAGCTTTCTTT